Described below is a single T cell receptor beta chain sequence and its context. Its target is not known. The primer mix had 60 Vbeta and 13 Jbeta primers. The method was immunoSEQ multiplex PCR; TCRdb's version includes in-frame clones alone and lacks a portion of them. The repertoire holds 200,000 or so clones, with about four fifths as singletons. V lost 6 bases and J lost 4, with 5 bases in between. Germline V lookup: CDR1 SGHVS, CDR2 FNYEAQ. The CDR3 length is 11 residues. This entry is derived from a study of cytomegalovirus exposure and HLA in healthy donors. Notes on the study in general: It was reported in a later analysis that an Asian-associated ancestry cluster showed fewer N-insertions than the approximately 690-donor mean.

The chain joins TRBV7-6 to TRBJ2-3; the D is unclear. This receptor was obtained from a boy aged 2 to 9 in good health and CMV-seronegative. Material for sequencing was PBMCs. The CDR3 nucleotides read TGTGCCAGCAGTCCAGCAGATACGCAGTATTTT. As protein: CASSPADTQYF.